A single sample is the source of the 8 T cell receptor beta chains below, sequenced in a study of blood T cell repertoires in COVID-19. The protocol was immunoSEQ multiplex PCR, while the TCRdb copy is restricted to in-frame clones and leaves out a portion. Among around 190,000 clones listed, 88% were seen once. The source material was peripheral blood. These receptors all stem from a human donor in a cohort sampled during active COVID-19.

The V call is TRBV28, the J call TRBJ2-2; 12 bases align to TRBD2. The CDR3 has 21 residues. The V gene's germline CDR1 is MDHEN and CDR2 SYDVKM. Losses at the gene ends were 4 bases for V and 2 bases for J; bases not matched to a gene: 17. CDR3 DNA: TGTGCCAGCAGTTCACCGAGGGGGGCAGGAGGACTAGCGGGAAACACCGGGGAGCTGTTTTTT. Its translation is CASSSPRGAGGLAGNTGELFF. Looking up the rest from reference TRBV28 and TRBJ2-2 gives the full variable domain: DVKVTQSSRYLVKRTGEKVFLECVQDMDHENMFWYRQDPGLGLRLIYFSYDVKMKEKGDIPEGYSVSREKKERFSLILESASTNQTSMYLCASSSPRGAGGLAGNTGELFFGEGSRLTVL.

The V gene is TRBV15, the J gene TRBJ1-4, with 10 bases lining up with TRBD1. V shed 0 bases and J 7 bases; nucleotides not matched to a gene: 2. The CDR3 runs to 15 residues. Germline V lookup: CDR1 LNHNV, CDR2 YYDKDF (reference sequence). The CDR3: CATSRDRQGAEKLFF. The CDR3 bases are TGTGCCACCAGCAGAGATAGACAGGGGGCTGAAAAACTGTTTTTT.

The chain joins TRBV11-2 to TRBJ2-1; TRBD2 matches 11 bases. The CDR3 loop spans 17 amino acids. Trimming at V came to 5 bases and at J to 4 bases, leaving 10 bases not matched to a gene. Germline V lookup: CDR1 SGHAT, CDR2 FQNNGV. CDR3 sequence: CASSTSPSGGLYNEQFF. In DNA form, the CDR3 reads TGTGCCAGCAGCACGTCGCCTAGCGGGGGGCTATACAATGAGCAGTTCTTC.

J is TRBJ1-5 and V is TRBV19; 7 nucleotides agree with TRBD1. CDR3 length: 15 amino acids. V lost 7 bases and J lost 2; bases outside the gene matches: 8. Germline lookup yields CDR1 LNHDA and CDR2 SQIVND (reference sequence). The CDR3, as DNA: TGTGCCAGTATCCCGACAGGGAGAGGCAATCAGCCCCAGCATTTT. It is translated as CASIPTGRGNQPQHF.

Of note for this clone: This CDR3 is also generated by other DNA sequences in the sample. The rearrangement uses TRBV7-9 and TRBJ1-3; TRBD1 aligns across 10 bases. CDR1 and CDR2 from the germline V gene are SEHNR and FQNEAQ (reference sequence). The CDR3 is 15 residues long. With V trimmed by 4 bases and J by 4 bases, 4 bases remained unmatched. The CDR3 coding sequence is TGTGCCAGCAGCTGGGGACAGGGGTCCGGAAACACCATATATTTT. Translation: CASSWGQGSGNTIYF.

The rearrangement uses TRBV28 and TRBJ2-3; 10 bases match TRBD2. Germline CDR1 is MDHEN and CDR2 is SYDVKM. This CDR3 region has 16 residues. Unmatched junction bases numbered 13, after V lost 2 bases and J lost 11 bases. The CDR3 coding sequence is TGTGCCAGCAGTTTAATTTTTAGTCCTAGCGGGAGTTTGCAGTATTTT. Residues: CASSLIFSPSGSLQYF.

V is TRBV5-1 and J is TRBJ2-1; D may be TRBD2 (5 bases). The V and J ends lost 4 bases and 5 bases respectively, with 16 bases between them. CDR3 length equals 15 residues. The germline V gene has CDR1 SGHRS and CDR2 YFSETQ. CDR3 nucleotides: TGCGCCAGCAGCCCCGGGCCGACGAGGGACAATGAGCAGTTCTTC. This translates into CASSPGPTRDNEQFF.

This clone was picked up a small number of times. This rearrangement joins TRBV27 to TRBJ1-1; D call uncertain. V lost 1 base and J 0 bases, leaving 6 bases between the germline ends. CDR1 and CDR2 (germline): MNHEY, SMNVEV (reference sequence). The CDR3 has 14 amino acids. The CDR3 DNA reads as TGTGCCAGCAGTTTATTTTGGCTGAACACTGAAGCTTTCTTT. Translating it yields CASSLFWLNTEAFF.